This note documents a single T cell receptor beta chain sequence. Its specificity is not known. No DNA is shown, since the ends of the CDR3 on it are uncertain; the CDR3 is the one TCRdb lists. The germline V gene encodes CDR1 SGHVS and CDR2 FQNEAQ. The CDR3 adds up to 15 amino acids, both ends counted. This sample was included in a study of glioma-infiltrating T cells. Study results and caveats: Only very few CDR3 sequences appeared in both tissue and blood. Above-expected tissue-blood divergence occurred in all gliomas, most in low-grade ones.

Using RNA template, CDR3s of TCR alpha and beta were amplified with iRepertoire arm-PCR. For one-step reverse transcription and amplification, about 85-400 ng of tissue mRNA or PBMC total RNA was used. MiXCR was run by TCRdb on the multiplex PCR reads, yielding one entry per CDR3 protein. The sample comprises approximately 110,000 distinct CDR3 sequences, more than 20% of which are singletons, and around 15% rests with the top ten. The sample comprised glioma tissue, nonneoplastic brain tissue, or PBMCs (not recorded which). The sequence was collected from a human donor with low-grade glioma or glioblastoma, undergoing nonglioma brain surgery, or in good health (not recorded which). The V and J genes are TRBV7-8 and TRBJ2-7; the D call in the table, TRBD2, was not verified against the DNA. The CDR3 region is CARRLAVGLGSAPSF.